This T cell receptor (beta chain) stems from a study of blood T cell repertoires in COVID-19 (dated by TCRdb to between 2020 and 2021). Turning to the overall study: Samples covering the acute and convalescent phases of COVID-19 were provided by collaborators in the United States, Italy and Spain. Samples came from the ongoing ImmuneRACE study (first 160 participants) plus 1,254 subjects from 6 global collaborators. The repertoires were released in a freely available public database intended as a resource for research on the immune response to SARS-CoV-2. Where HLA class I and class II types were available, the types were taken from metadata supplied by the sample provider, not from assay-based typing. Sample metadata almost always included a de-identified subject ID, COVID-19 status, age in years and sex. The dataset comprised deeply sampled blood TCRbeta repertoires from subjects exposed to, actively infected with, or recovered from COVID-19. The material from the prospective study consisted of cDNA or gDNA derived from T cells, B-cell-depleted T cells, or PBMCs. Points the paper makes about the study in general: How much clinical and demographic metadata was included differed by source and by participant, and the metadata was provided uncurated.

At one collaborating source in Seattle, patients were enrolled during active infection and were followed longitudinally through the course of disease. Each collaborating institution followed its own protocols to collect whole blood in K2EDTA tubes. For TCRbeta analysis, collaborators shipped samples in one of three forms: frozen whole blood, isolated PBMCs, or DNA extracted from either of those sample types. TCRbeta CDR3 regions were amplified from genomic DNA using the immunoSEQ Assay, a bias-controlled multiplex PCR. As for the authors' bioinformatics: The number of nucleated cells in each sample was estimated from the amplification of reference gene primers within the assay. Sequence reads were collapsed and filtered to measure the absolute abundance of every unique TCRbeta CDR3 rearrangement. For each sample, productive Simpson clonality was calculated by taking the square root of Simpson's diversity index across productive rearrangements. The source is immuneACCESS, and TCRdb retained only in-frame sequences with V and J called. Part of the clones is not carried over; for the studies checked, unresolved V genes explain less than half of this, and the remainder is unexplained. V and J calls plus clone size are reproduced from that table; the DNA served to infer D and trimming. For this sample the table gives fewer than 25,000 clones, of which approximately 91% were detected only once. The biggest ten clones account for about 25% of the sample.

CDR3 length: 10 amino acids, cysteine to phenylalanine. Only CDR3 DNA is held: 30 bases, read in frame from base 1. The germline V gene provides CDR1 SQVTM and CDR2 ANQGSEA. The trim is 4 bases for V and 7 bases for J, with a gap of 5 bases between the germline ends. Regarding this clone: What this receptor recognizes is not known. The input lacks base qualities; no much larger clone sits a single base away.

Material: peripheral blood. This TCR was sampled from a man in his 70s with COVID-19, enrolled during active disease. The sequence joins TRBV29-1 to TRBJ2-1; tentative D gene TRBD2, with 5 bases matching. The CDR3 is CSVGRNEQFF. The nucleotide sequence is given as TGCAGCGTTGGGAGGAATGAGCAGTTCTTC.